This T cell receptor (beta chain) was captured by sequencing in a study of blood T cell repertoires in COVID-19 (dated by TCRdb to about 2020). Regarding the study in general: Samples from collaborators originated in the United States, Italy and Spain and spanned both the acute and convalescent phases of COVID-19. The prospective study material was composed of cDNA or gDNA derived from T cells, B-cell-depleted T cells, or PBMCs. The dataset comprised deeply sampled blood TCRbeta repertoires from subjects exposed to, actively infected with, or recovered from COVID-19. The repertoires were made available in a free public database intended to serve as a resource for research on the immune response to SARS-CoV-2. Samples came from the ongoing ImmuneRACE study (first 160 participants) plus 1,254 subjects from 6 global collaborators. A de-identified subject ID, COVID-19 status, age in years and sex were almost always included in the sample metadata. HLA class I and class II types, where available, came from metadata supplied by the sample provider rather than from assay-based typing.

Of note for this clone: The antigen this receptor binds is unknown. Base qualities are not provided; no much larger clone lies one nucleotide away.

TCRbeta CDR3 regions were amplified from genomic DNA by means of the immunoSEQ Assay, a bias-controlled multiplex PCR. From the authors' description of their analysis: The number of nucleated cells in each sample was estimated by amplification of reference gene primers within the assay. To quantify the absolute abundance of each unique TCRbeta CDR3 rearrangement, sequence reads were collapsed and filtered. Productive Simpson clonality was computed per sample as the square root of Simpson's diversity index over productive rearrangements. The table was pulled from immuneACCESS by TCRdb, which kept in-frame rearrangements only. Such tables lose some clones; where checked, under half of the loss comes from unresolved V genes, and the rest has no known cause. The DNA was the basis for D and trimming; V, J and clone size are from that table. Within this sample are about 42,000 clones, with approximately 91% of them counted one time only. Roughly 5.2% of the sample rests with the top ten.

What the study reported, not specific to this receptor: Clinical and demographic metadata were provided uncurated, with the amount varying by source and participant.

Counted from cysteine to phenylalanine, this CDR3 has 15 amino acids. The only DNA kept is the CDR3, 45 bases in frame from the first base. V gives up 3 bases and J gives up 0 bases, and the segment between their germline ends measures 9 bases. CDR1 and CDR2, per the germline V gene, are KGHSH and LQKENI. Collaborating institutions collected whole blood in K2EDTA tubes following their own protocols. For TCRbeta analysis, collaborator samples were shipped as frozen whole blood, as isolated PBMCs, or as DNA extracted from either sample type. The chain uses TRBV18 and TRBJ1-3; the D gene identity is not certain. The sample consisted of peripheral blood. The sequence was collected from a human donor in a cohort sampled during active COVID-19. The nucleotides are TGTGCCAGCTCACCCGGGGTCTCCTCTGGAAACACCATATATTTT. It translates to CASSPGVSSGNTIYF.